These 11 T cell receptor beta chains share one sample of origin, sequenced in a study of T cells in women clearing cervical HPV infection. Some clones are missing from TCRdb's copy, which holds only in-frame ones; the method was immunoSEQ multiplex PCR. This table holds around 39,000 clones. Source material: blood buffy coat. The receptor source for this set is a woman aged 18-69 years with a cervical HPV16 infection that either progressed to CIN3+ or cleared (not recorded which).

Remarks on this clone: Read sequence stops 3 residues before the CDR3 end, and the germline J gene provides the missing end. V is TRBV20-1 and J is TRBJ2-5; 8 bases line up with TRBD2. V was clipped by 1 base and J by 3 bases; unmatched bases: 4. Germline V CDR1 and CDR2: DFQATT, SNEGSKA (reference sequence). This CDR3 has 14 amino acids. The CDR3: CSARAAGAEETQYF. The part of the CDR3 DNA that was read is TGCAGTGCTAGAGCAGCGGGAGCCGAAGAGACC.

Notes on this clone: The read gets to within 3 residues of the CDR3 end, and the germline J gene fills in the rest. The J gene is TRBJ2-2, the V gene TRBV19; 9 bases line up with TRBD1. This CDR3 is 16 amino acids long. Per the germline V gene, CDR1 is LNHDA and CDR2 is SQIVND (reference sequence). The CDR3 is CASSRTGVDYNSPLFF. Incomplete CDR3 DNA: TGTGCCAGTAGTCGGACAGGGGTGGACTATAATTCACCG.

Regarding this clone: The read finishes 3 residues shy of the CDR3 end, and the germline J gene is used to complete it. The chain employs TRBV6-1 and TRBJ2-7; perhaps TRBD2 as D (7 bases). V gave up 0 bases and J gave up 5 bases, with 14 bases separating them. This CDR3 contains 15 residues. Germline CDR1 and CDR2: MNHNS and SASEGT. CDR3 region: CASSEAGTGGHEQYF. The sequenced CDR3 bases are TGTGCCAGCAGTGAAGCGGGGACGGGGGGCCACGAG.

About this clone itself: The read terminates 3 residues ahead of where the CDR3 ends, so the germline J gene completes it. The chain couples TRBV18 to TRBJ2-5; unclear D gene. The CDR3 is 13 residues long. Germline CDR1 and CDR2: KGHSH and LQKENI. Trimming pared 4 bases from V and 5 bases from J, leaving 11 bases between. The CDR3: CASSLGTGETQYF. The CDR3 DNA, read in part, is TGTGCCAGCTCACTAGGAACCGGGGAGACC.

About this clone itself: The read stops 3 residues short of the end of the CDR3; the missing end is completed from the germline J gene. This chain links TRBV2 with TRBJ2-3, with D possibly TRBD1 on 6 matching bases. The length of the CDR3 is 15 residues. The V gene's germline CDR1 is SNHLY and CDR2 FYNNEI. The CDR3 here is CASSDPGQYLRPQYF. CDR3 DNA, as far as it was read: TGTGCCAGCAGTGACCCCGGACAGTACCTTAGGCCG.

With regard to this clone: Read data end 3 residues before the CDR3 end; the end is taken from the germline J gene. The gene calls are TRBV20-1 and TRBJ2-3; 7 bases line up with TRBD2. The CDR3 length is 13 residues. Germline V gives CDR1 DFQATT, CDR2 SNEGSKA (reference sequence). The ends lost 1 base at V and 6 bases at J; junction bases unmatched: 4. The sequenced part of the CDR3 DNA is TGCAGTGCTAGAGGGGCGGGAGCTGATACG. Translation: CSARGAGADT. The entire CDR3 sequence reads CSARGAGADTQYF.

Worth noting for this clone: The sequence runs out 3 residues before the end of the CDR3; the remainder is reconstructed from the germline J gene. J is TRBJ1-4 and V is TRBV19, with TRBD1 matching 10 bases. Germline loops: CDR1 LNHDA, CDR2 SQIVND (reference sequence). The CDR3 covers 15 residues. The part of the CDR3 DNA that was read is TGTGCCAGTAGCCTCGGACAGGGGGGGGCCAACGTA. Translated: CASSLGQGGANV. The whole CDR3 region reads CASSLGQGGANVLFF.

Points on this clone: The read finishes 3 residues shy of the CDR3 end, and the germline J gene is used to complete it. This chain joins TRBV5-1 and TRBJ2-1; 10 positions agree with TRBD2. Germline loops: CDR1 SGHRS, CDR2 YFSETQ. Trimming cost V 0 bases and J 5 bases; bases outside gene matches: 11. The CDR3 is made up of 18 amino acids. The CDR3 region is CASSLASSGGGLHNEQFF. The covered CDR3 bases are TGCGCCAGCAGCTTGGCCTCTAGCGGGGGAGGGCTTCACAATGAG.

A word on this clone: The read gets to within 3 residues of the CDR3 end, and the germline J gene fills in the rest. The chain recombines TRBV7-2 with TRBJ2-1; TRBD2 might be the D (5 bases). Between the trimmed V and J ends, which lost 5 bases and 8 bases, there was a span of 13 bases. Germline V gene sequence: CDR1 SGHTA, CDR2 FQGNSA. This CDR3 comprises 13 residues. This chain's CDR3 is CASSDGARDEQFF. Partial CDR3 DNA: TGTGCCAGCAGCGACGGCGCGCGGGATGAG.

Concerning this clone: From the germline J gene comes the end of the CDR3, since the read stops 3 residues before it. This chain joins TRBV12-3 or TRBV12-4 and TRBJ2-7; 9 bases align to TRBD2. The length of the CDR3 is 13 residues. The V segment lost 4 bases and the J segment 6 bases; nucleotides outside the gene matches: 4. The CDR3 bases that were read are TGTGCCAGCAGTTCCGCAGCGGGGGGCGAG. Its translation: CASSSAAGGE. From start to end, the CDR3 is CASSSAAGGEQYF.

With respect to this clone: The CDR3 extends 3 residues past the end of the read, so its final part is completed from the germline J gene. This chain links TRBV6-1 with TRBJ1-2, with TRBD1 as a possible D gene (6 bases). V lost 4 bases to trimming and J lost 3 bases, with 15 bases between them. The CDR3 covers 15 residues. Germline assignment: CDR1 MNHNS and CDR2 SASEGT. CDR3 DNA, as far as it was read: TGTGCCAGCAGTGCGTCCGGGACAATACACTATGGC. Translated, it gives CASSASGTIHYG. The whole CDR3 protein reads CASSASGTIHYGYTF.